Below, 23 T cell receptor beta chains from the same sample are listed, as sequenced in a study of blood T cell repertoires in COVID-19. Using immunoSEQ multiplex PCR, the repertoire was profiled, and TCRdb retains in-frame clones only, with some absent. The repertoire holds roughly 290,000 clones, with just under 85% as singletons. The sequenced sample consisted of peripheral blood. The receptors derive from a woman between 45 and 65 years old with active or convalescent COVID-19.

The chain combines TRBV24-1 with TRBJ2-3; D might be TRBD2 (5 bases). Germline V CDR1 and CDR2: KGHDR, SFDVKD. V lost 3 bases and J 0 bases, leaving 15 bases between the germline ends. The CDR3 covers 17 residues. CDR3 in DNA: TGTGCCACCAGTGATGTGACTACCCGGCAGAGCACAGATACGCAGTATTTT. Protein: CATSDVTTRQSTDTQYF.

This clone was counted a single time. CDR3 nucleotide sequence: TGTGCCAGCAGTTCCGGACAGGGCACCGGGGAGCTGTTTTTT. Its translation: CASSSGQGTGELFF. The chain carries TRBV27 and TRBJ2-2; 8 bases match TRBD1. Germline V gene data show CDR1 as MNHEY and CDR2 as SMNVEV (reference sequence). The ends lost 4 bases at V and 4 bases at J; junction bases unmatched: 2. The CDR3 contains 14 residues.

V and J are TRBV7-2 and TRBJ1-2, with 11 bases matching TRBD1. The CDR3 covers 17 residues. The V gene end was trimmed by 5 bases and the J gene end by 8 bases; junction bases not matched to a gene: 16. Germline-derived CDR1 and CDR2 are SGHTA and FQGNSA. The CDR3 protein is CASSPAPPGTGGWGYTF. The CDR3 DNA sequence: TGTGCCAGCAGCCCCGCCCCCCCCGGGACAGGGGGTTGGGGCTACACCTTC.

This clone was seen a single time. V and J are TRBV2 and TRBJ2-3, with D possibly TRBD1 on 5 matching bases. V lost 3 bases and J 1 base, leaving 8 bases between the germline ends. Germline CDR1 SNHLY, CDR2 FYNNEI. This CDR3 has 14 amino acids. The CDR3 spells CASSDDSGTDTQYF. CDR3 nucleotides: TGTGCCAGCAGTGATGACAGCGGCACAGATACGCAGTATTTT.

The chain couples TRBV19 to TRBJ2-1; 9 nucleotides agree with TRBD2. V was clipped by 4 bases and J by 9 bases; unmatched bases: 10. The CDR3 length is 15 residues. From germline, CDR1 is LNHDA and CDR2 SQIVND (reference sequence). CDR3 region: CASSTPSGIMGEQFF. DNA of the CDR3: TGTGCCAGTAGTACACCTAGCGGGATTATGGGTGAGCAGTTCTTC.

J is TRBJ2-7 and V is TRBV11-2; a weak D match, TRBD1 (6 bases). V lost 0 bases to trimming and J lost 3 bases, with 18 bases between them. The CDR3 runs 17 residues. Per the germline V gene, CDR1 is SGHAT and CDR2 is FQNNGV. The CDR3 sequence is CASSLDPTGRRGYEQYF. The CDR3 DNA follows: TGTGCCAGCAGCTTAGACCCAACAGGGCGTCGAGGCTACGAGCAGTACTTC.

The V call is TRBV5-5, the J call TRBJ2-1; 14 nucleotides align to TRBD2. V gave up 2 bases and J gave up 7 bases; unmatched junction bases: 11. CDR3 size: 18 residues. Germline loops: CDR1 SGHKS, CDR2 YYEKEE (reference sequence). The CDR3: CASSLNTGTSGRVNEQFF. DNA for the CDR3: TGTGCCAGCAGCTTAAATACCGGGACTAGCGGGAGAGTAAATGAGCAGTTCTTC.

The rearrangement uses TRBV19 and TRBJ2-3; TRBD2 matches at 12 bases. Germline lookup yields CDR1 LNHDA and CDR2 SQIVND (reference sequence). The CDR3 loop spans 19 amino acids. V gave up 7 bases and J gave up 0 bases; unmatched junction bases: 14. In nucleotides, the CDR3 is TGTGCCAGTACCCTCCTCGCCCACGGACTAGCGGGAAGCACAGATACGCAGTATTTT. This translates into CASTLLAHGLAGSTDTQYF. Full variable domain (rest looked up from reference TRBV19 and TRBJ2-3): DGGITQSPKYLFRKEGQNVTLSCEQNLNHDAMYWYRQDPGQGLRLIYYSQIVNDFQKGDIAEGYSVSREKKESFPLTVTSAQKNPTAFYLCASTLLAHGLAGSTDTQYFGPGTRLTVL.

The chain joins TRBV9 to TRBJ2-5; 12 bases match TRBD2. The CDR3 sequence is 15 residues long. Losses at the gene ends were 2 bases for V and 7 bases for J; bases not matched to a gene: 6. Germline lookup yields CDR1 SGDLS and CDR2 YYNGEE. This CDR3 is CASSVTSGSRVTQYF. In DNA form, the CDR3 reads TGTGCCAGCAGCGTGACTAGCGGGAGTAGGGTGACCCAGTACTTC.

The chain links TRBV3-1 (or the pseudogene TRBV3-2) to TRBJ1-2, with 12 bases identical to TRBD1. The CDR3 is 15 residues long. V was pared by 5 bases and J by 8 bases, with 9 bases of the junction left unmatched. CDR1 is LGHDT, CDR2 YNNKEL, per germline (reference sequence). The CDR3, as DNA: TGTGCCAGCAGCTTCCCGGGACAGGGGGCGGGCGGCTACACCTTC. This translates into CASSFPGQGAGGYTF.

The chain recombines TRBV24-1 with TRBJ2-3, with 10 bases that match TRBD2. Per the germline V gene, CDR1 is KGHDR and CDR2 is SFDVKD. Trimming cost V 7 bases and J 1 base; bases outside gene matches: 1. The CDR3 totals 14 residues. The CDR3 protein is CATSGTSGTDTQYF. CDR3 coding DNA: TGTGCCACCAGCGGGACTAGCGGCACAGATACGCAGTATTTT.

The chain links TRBV28 to TRBJ2-4; D is perhaps TRBD1 (6 bases). The CDR3 spans 15 residues. Germline V gene sequence: CDR1 MDHEN, CDR2 SYDVKM. V lost 1 base to trimming and J lost 8 bases, with 15 bases between them. The CDR3 region has the DNA TGTGCCAGCAGTTTATATCGGGATCCAGGGGACATTCAGTACTTC. It encodes CASSLYRDPGDIQYF.

The chain joins TRBV5-1 to TRBJ1-5; no reliable D call. CDR1 SGHRS and CDR2 YFSETQ come from the germline V gene. Deletions cut 1 base from V and 4 bases from J, with 12 bases between. There are 15 residues in the CDR3. In DNA, the CDR3 is TGCGCCAGCAGCTTGACGGGGTTTAGGAATCAGCCCCAGCATTTT. Protein product: CASSLTGFRNQPQHF.

V gene TRBV5-1 combines with J gene TRBJ1-1; 8 bases line up with TRBD1. The ends lost 3 bases at V and 4 bases at J; junction bases unmatched: 5. Germline CDR1 is SGHRS and CDR2 is YFSETQ. The CDR3 totals 14 residues. The DNA for the CDR3 is TGCGCCAGCAGCTCACAGGGGGGTAGCACTGAAGCTTTCTTT. Protein product: CASSSQGGSTEAFF.

J is TRBJ2-7 and V is TRBV19; TRBD2 might be the D (6 bases). Germline values: CDR1 LNHDA, CDR2 SQIVND (reference sequence). This CDR3 spans 13 amino acids. V lost 10 bases to trimming and J lost 4 bases, with 17 bases between them. The CDR3 loop reads CATRSGRWYEQYF. Here the CDR3 DNA reads TGTGCCACCCGGTCAGGGAGGTGGTACGAGCAGTACTTC. The full variable domain, in which reference TRBV19 and TRBJ2-7 provide the parts outside the CDR3, is DGGITQSPKYLFRKEGQNVTLSCEQNLNHDAMYWYRQDPGQGLRLIYYSQIVNDFQKGDIAEGYSVSREKKESFPLTVTSAQKNPTAFYLCATRSGRWYEQYFGPGTRLTVT.

The chain employs TRBV2 and TRBJ2-7, with D possibly TRBD1 on 5 matching bases. Germline V lookup: CDR1 SNHLY, CDR2 FYNNEI. The CDR3 sequence is 15 residues long. V was shortened by 4 bases and J by 5 bases, with 18 bases between the two germline ends. Written as DNA, the CDR3 is TGTGCCAGCAGTGTGAGGTTGGGGCTCACCAACGAGCAGTACTTC. It codes for CASSVRLGLTNEQYF.

Concerning this clone itself: The junction differs from germline at one of its ends, possibly a read error. This sequence joins TRBV30 and TRBJ2-3; the D gene is possibly TRBD1 (5 bases). The CDR3 covers 14 residues. Germline CDR1 GTSNPN, CDR2 SVGIG (reference sequence). The CDR3 here is CAYNRAQGTDTQYF. The CDR3 DNA reads as TGTGCCTATAACCGGGCCCAGGGCACCGATACGCAGTATTTT.

For the CDR3, the DNA is TGTGCCAGCAGCCGACAGCTGGCCCTTGATCAGCCCCAGCATTTT. Translating gives CASSRQLALDQPQHF. The gene calls are TRBV28 and TRBJ1-5, with D perhaps TRBD1 (5 bases). The V end lost 6 bases, the J end lost 5 bases, and 17 bases lay between the germline ends. The CDR3 is made up of 15 amino acids. CDR1 MDHEN and CDR2 SYDVKM come from the germline V gene.

The V gene is TRBV15, the J gene TRBJ2-3, with 13 bases that match TRBD2. V lost 5 bases and J lost 1; bases outside the gene matches: 6. This CDR3 is 17 amino acids long. From germline, CDR1 is LNHNV and CDR2 YYDKDF (reference sequence). In nucleotides, the CDR3 is TGTGCCACCAGCTGGGGACTAGCGGGATCGGGCACAGATACGCAGTATTTT. It is translated as CATSWGLAGSGTDTQYF.

V gene TRBV2 combines with J gene TRBJ1-1; TRBD1 matches 9 bases. Germline loops: CDR1 SNHLY, CDR2 FYNNEI. J lost 5 bases, V lost 6 bases, and 10 bases had no gene match. The CDR3 totals 15 residues. In DNA form, the CDR3 reads TGTGCCAGCAGCACAGGGGGCGCAGGCCGGACTGAAGCTTTCTTT. Amino acids: CASSTGGAGRTEAFF. The full variable domain, its missing parts supplied by reference TRBV2 and TRBJ1-1, is EPEVTQTPSHQVTQMGQEVILRCVPISNHLYFYWYRQILGQKVEFLVSFYNNEISEKSEIFDDQFSVERPDGSNFTLKIRSTKLEDSAMYFCASSTGGAGRTEAFFGQGTRLTVV.

This clone has ten or more counts. The J gene is TRBJ2-7, the V gene TRBV4-2; 10 bases are a match to TRBD2. Germline V gene sequence: CDR1 LGHNA, CDR2 YNFKEQ. V lost 3 bases and J lost 4; bases outside the gene matches: 6. The CDR3 loop spans 15 amino acids. The CDR3 DNA sequence: TGTGCCAGCAGCCACGTCGGGACTAGCGCATACGAGCAGTACTTC. Translated, it gives CASSHVGTSAYEQYF.

The J gene is TRBJ1-1, the V gene TRBV9; the match to TRBD1 covers 8 bases. With 3 bases clipped from V and 5 bases from J, the junction kept 6 bases outside the gene matches. The CDR3 totals 14 residues. From germline, CDR1 is SGDLS and CDR2 YYNGEE. CDR3 sequence reads: CASSGRNRGTEAFF. DNA of the CDR3: TGTGCCAGCAGCGGAAGGAACAGGGGGACTGAAGCTTTCTTT.

The V and J genes are TRBV2 and TRBJ2-2; D is unclear. The CDR3 consists of 13 residues. Trimming stripped 7 bases from V and 1 base from J, with 7 bases between. Germline V gene data show CDR1 as SNHLY and CDR2 as FYNNEI. The CDR3 DNA is TGTGCCAGCACGGAGCGGAACACCGGGGAGCTGTTTTTT. This sequence encodes CASTERNTGELFF. Combining the CDR3 with reference TRBV2 and TRBJ2-2 gives the whole variable domain EPEVTQTPSHQVTQMGQEVILRCVPISNHLYFYWYRQILGQKVEFLVSFYNNEISEKSEIFDDQFSVERPDGSNFTLKIRSTKLEDSAMYFCASTERNTGELFFGEGSRLTVL.